Each of the 5 T cell receptor beta chains below was sequenced from the same sample in a study of T cell changes during pregnancy in multiple sclerosis (dated by TCRdb to about 2019). The library relied on the immunoSEQ multiplex PCR assay. The clones in this table, taken by TCRdb from immuneACCESS, are in-frame only. Not every clone is retained; where verified, under half of the shortfall comes from an unresolved V gene, and the cause of the rest is unknown. This sample gives about 32,000 clones in total; 89% of them show up just once. Clones ranked in the top ten supply approximately 12% of the sample. Sample: CD8+ T cells from peripheral blood mononuclear cells, taken in the third trimester of pregnancy. The receptor source for this set is a female donor with multiple sclerosis, enrolled in a pregnancy study.

Here the CDR3 reads CASSSPSERASYNEQFF. The CDR3 coding sequence is TGTGCCAGCAGCTCCCCCTCGGAGCGGGCATCCTACAATGAGCAGTTCTTC. The rearrangement joins TRBV7-9 to TRBJ2-1; D possibly corresponds to TRBD2 (6 bases). V lost 4 bases, J lost 1 base, and 17 bases lay in between. CDR1 is SEHNR and CDR2 is FQNEAQ in the germline V gene (reference sequence). The CDR3 is 17 amino acids.

This clone was seen a single time. The chain has TRBV15 and TRBJ2-7; 7 bases are shared with TRBD1. V lost 8 bases, J lost 3 bases, and 10 bases stayed unmatched. The germline V gene encodes CDR1 LNHNV and CDR2 YYDKDF (reference sequence). The CDR3 has 14 residues. The CDR3 loop reads CATEDSGTDYEQYF. CDR3 nucleotide sequence: TGTGCCACCGAGGATTCCGGGACAGACTACGAGCAGTACTTC. Filled out from reference TRBV15 and TRBJ2-7, the complete variable domain reads DAMVIQNPRYQVTQFGKPVTLSCSQTLNHNVMYWYQQKSSQAPKLLFHYYDKDFNNEADTPDNFQSRRPNTSFCFLDIRSPGLGDTAMYLCATEDSGTDYEQYFGPGTRLTVT.

The V gene is TRBV27, the J gene TRBJ2-5; the D gene could be TRBD1 or TRBD2 (9 bases each). Trimming cost V 0 bases and J 0 bases, with 29 bases left between them. Germline V CDR1 and CDR2: MNHEY, SMNVEV (reference sequence). This CDR3 has 22 residues. The CDR3 nucleotides read TGTGCCAGCAGTTTATCGTCTGGGGGACAGGGCCTAGCGGGATTGTACCAAGAGACCCAGTACTTC. Its translation is CASSLSSGGQGLAGLYQETQYF.

This clone occurred once. This chain connects TRBV9 to TRBJ1-3; a possible D gene is TRBD1 (6 bases). V lost 5 bases to trimming and J lost 2 bases, with 11 bases between them. The CDR3 totals 14 residues. The germline gives CDR1 SGDLS, CDR2 YYNGEE. The CDR3 bases are TGTGCCAGCAGTGAGGCAGGGGCTGGAAACACCATATATTTT. Its protein product is CASSEAGAGNTIYF. Supplemented by reference TRBV9 and TRBJ1-3, the full variable domain reads DSGVTQTPKHLITATGQRVTLRCSPRSGDLSVYWYQQSLDQGLQFLIQYYNGEERAKGNILERFSAQQFPDLHSELNLSSLELGDSALYFCASSEAGAGNTIYFGEGSWLTVV.

The chain couples TRBV4-1 to TRBJ1-1; TRBD1 matches 10 bases. This CDR3 region has 17 residues. CDR1 and CDR2 from the germline V gene are MGHRA and YSYEKL. V lost 0 bases, J lost 6 bases, and 10 bases stayed unmatched. The CDR3 here is CASSQDNTGQGRAEAFF. The CDR3 nucleotides read TGCGCCAGCAGCCAAGATAATACGGGACAGGGGCGGGCTGAAGCTTTCTTT.